This T cell receptor beta chain was retrieved from a study of T cells after yellow fever vaccination. MiXCR was run by TCRdb on the 5' RACE reads, yielding one entry per CDR3 protein. Of 610,000 or so distinct CDR3 sequences detected, roughly 12% appear once; the ten largest clones hold about 16%. This clonotype turned up a few times. V lost 6 bases to trimming and J lost 4 bases, with 9 bases between them. Germline CDR1 is DFQATT and CDR2 is SNEGSKA (reference sequence). This CDR3 region has 11 residues. The chain employs TRBV20-1 and TRBJ1-2; TRBD1 is a possible D gene (6 bases). The TCR sequence derives from a man aged 25-45 years who received the YFV17D yellow fever vaccine. Sequencing was performed on PBMCs, taken on the day of the yellow fever booster vaccination. The CDR3 loop is CSAPDSYGYTF. CDR3 DNA: TGCAGTGCCCCGGACAGCTATGGCTACACCTTC.